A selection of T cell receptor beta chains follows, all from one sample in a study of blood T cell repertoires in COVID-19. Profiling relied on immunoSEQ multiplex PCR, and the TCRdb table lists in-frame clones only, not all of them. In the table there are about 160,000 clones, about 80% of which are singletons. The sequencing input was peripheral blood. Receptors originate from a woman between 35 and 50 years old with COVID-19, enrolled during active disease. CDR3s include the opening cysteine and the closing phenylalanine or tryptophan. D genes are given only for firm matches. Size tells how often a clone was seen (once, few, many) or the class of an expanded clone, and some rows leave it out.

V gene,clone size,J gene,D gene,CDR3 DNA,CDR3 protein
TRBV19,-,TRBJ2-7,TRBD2,TGTGCCAGTGCCCGGCGGGGGACCTACGAGCAGTACTTC,CASARRGTYEQYF
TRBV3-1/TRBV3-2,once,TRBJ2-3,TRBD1,TGTGCCAGCAGCCAAGGCTATAACAGGGGAGTCACAGATACGCAGTATTTT,CASSQGYNRGVTDTQYF
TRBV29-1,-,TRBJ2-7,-,TGCAGCGTTAACTCGGAGGGGCCGCAGTGCTTC,CSVNSEGPQCF
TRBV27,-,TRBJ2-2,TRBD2,TGTGCCAGCAAAGCGGGACCCGGGGAGCTGTTTTTT,CASKAGPGELFF
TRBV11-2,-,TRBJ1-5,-,TGTGCCAGCAGCCCTGCGGTGCATCAGCCCCAGCATTTT,CASSPAVHQPQHF
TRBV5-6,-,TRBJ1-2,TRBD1,TGTGCCAGCAGCGCGGACAGGGCGAGGGCTAACTATGGCTACACCTTC,CASSADRARANYGYTF
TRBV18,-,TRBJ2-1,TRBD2,TGTGCCAGCTCACCCCTTGGCGGGAGCTCCTACAATGAGCAGTTCTTC,CASSPLGGSSYNEQFF
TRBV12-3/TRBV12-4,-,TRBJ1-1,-,TGTGCCACCTCCACGAAGCCAAACACTGAAGCTTTCTTT,CATSTKPNTEAFF
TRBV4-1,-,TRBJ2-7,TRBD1,TGCGCCAGCAGCCACCGGGACAGGGACTACGAGCAGTACTTC,CASSHRDRDYEQYF
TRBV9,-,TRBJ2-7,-,TGTGCCAGCAGCGTAGCGACAGGCTCATCCTACGAGCAGTACTTC,CASSVATGSSYEQYF
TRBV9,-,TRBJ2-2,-,TGTGCCAGCAGCGTACAGGGAAAAACCGGGGAGCTGTTTTTT,CASSVQGKTGELFF
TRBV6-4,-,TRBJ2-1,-,TGTGCCAGCAGTGACGGTGCAGGGCACAATGAGCAGTTCTTC,CASSDGAGHNEQFF
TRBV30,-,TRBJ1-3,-,TGTGCCTGGGTCGGGGGGGCGAGGGGAAACACCATATATTTT,CAWVGGARGNTIYF
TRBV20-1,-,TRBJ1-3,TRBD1,TGCAGTGCTAGTACAGGGGGTTCTGGAAACACCATATATTTT,CSASTGGSGNTIYF
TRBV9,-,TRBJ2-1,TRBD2,TGTGCCAGCAGCGATCTCAGCGGGGGGCCCTACAATGAGCAGTTCTTC,CASSDLSGGPYNEQFF
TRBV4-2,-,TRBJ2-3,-,TGTGCCAGCAGCCAAGGTCCGGGAGAGGGAGATACGCAGTATTTT,CASSQGPGEGDTQYF
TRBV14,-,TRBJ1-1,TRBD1,TGTGCCAGCAGCCCGTGGACAGGGAACACTGAAGCTTTCTTT,CASSPWTGNTEAFF
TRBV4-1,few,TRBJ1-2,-,TGCGCCAGCAGCCAAGATCAGGTGTATGGCTACACCTTC,CASSQDQVYGYTF
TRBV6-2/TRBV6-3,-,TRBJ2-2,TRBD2,TGTGCCAGCAGTTACGGGACTAGCGGGAGAAGGGGCACCGGGGAGCTGTTTTTT,CASSYGTSGRRGTGELFF
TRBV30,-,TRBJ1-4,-,TGTGCCTGGGGGACTCTTGAAAAACTGTTTTTT,CAWGTLEKLFF
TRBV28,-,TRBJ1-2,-,TGTGCCAGCAGTTCCCCACCTGGAGCCAATCATGGCTACACCTTC,CASSSPPGANHGYTF
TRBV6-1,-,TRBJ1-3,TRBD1,TGTGCCAGCAGTGAACAGGGGGAGATTGGAAACACCATATATTTT,CASSEQGEIGNTIYF